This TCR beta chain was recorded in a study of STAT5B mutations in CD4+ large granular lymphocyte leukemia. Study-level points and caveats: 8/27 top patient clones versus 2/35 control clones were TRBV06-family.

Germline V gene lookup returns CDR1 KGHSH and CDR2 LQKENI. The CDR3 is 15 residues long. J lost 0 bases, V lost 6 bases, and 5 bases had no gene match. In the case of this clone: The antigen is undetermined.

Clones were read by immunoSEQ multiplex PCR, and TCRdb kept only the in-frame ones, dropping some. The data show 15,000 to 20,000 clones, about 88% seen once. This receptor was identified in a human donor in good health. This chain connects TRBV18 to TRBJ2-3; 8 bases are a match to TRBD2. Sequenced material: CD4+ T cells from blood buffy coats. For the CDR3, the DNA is TGTGCCAGCTCTCCCAGCGGGGGCAGCACAGATACGCAGTATTTT. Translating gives CASSPSGGSTDTQYF.